The clone carrying this TCR beta chain was detected only a few times. Its antigen is unknown. V lost 0 bases and J 2 bases, leaving 14 bases between the germline ends. There are 17 residues in the CDR3. Germline lookup yields CDR1 LNHNV and CDR2 YYDKDF (reference sequence). The PCR had 60 Vbeta and 13 Jbeta primers. Measured with immunoSEQ multiplex PCR; TCRdb has only the in-frame clones, and not every one. The sample carries roughly 260,000 clones, roughly 86% recorded once. The sample comes from a study of cytomegalovirus exposure and HLA in healthy donors. Study-level points and caveats: High sensitivity and specificity were reportedly achieved when the classifier diagnosed cytomegalovirus status.

The chain combines TRBV15 with TRBJ1-5; D gene ambiguous. The sequencing input was PBMCs. The sequence came from a woman aged 40 to 50 in good health and CMV-seropositive. The CDR3 sequence is CATSRENAVDRNQPQHF. The CDR3 DNA follows: TGTGCCACCAGCAGAGAAAATGCCGTAGATCGCAATCAGCCCCAGCATTTT. The variable domain in full, completed from reference TRBV15 and TRBJ1-5, reads DAMVIQNPRYQVTQFGKPVTLSCSQTLNHNVMYWYQQKSSQAPKLLFHYYDKDFNNEADTPDNFQSRRPNTSFCFLDIRSPGLGDTAMYLCATSRENAVDRNQPQHFGDGTRLSIL.